A single sample is the source of the 27 T cell receptor beta chains below, sequenced in a study of blood T cell repertoires in COVID-19. Here immunoSEQ multiplex PCR was the method, and the copy in TCRdb shows in-frame clones only, minus some. This sample has just under 60,000 clones, with 80% to 90% found just once. Sequenced input: peripheral blood. All receptors derive from a man between 60 and 70 years old with acute or convalescent COVID-19.

This chain uses TRBV4-1 with TRBJ1-1; TRBD1 matches 7 bases. The V gene's germline CDR1 is MGHRA and CDR2 YSYEKL. The junction had 3 bases not matched to a gene; V was cut back by 1 base and J by 10 bases. The CDR3 totals 12 residues. The CDR3 protein is CASSQGEGAAFF. The CDR3 coding sequence is TGCGCCAGCAGCCAAGGAGAGGGGGCAGCTTTCTTT.

This rearrangement joins TRBV10-3 to TRBJ2-1; 10 positions match TRBD2. Germline CDR1 is ENHRY and CDR2 is SYGVKD. The V segment lost 6 bases and the J segment 5 bases; nucleotides outside the gene matches: 7. The CDR3 length is 15 residues. The CDR3 bases are TGTGCCATCAGGGCCGGGACTAGCGAAAACAATGAGCAGTTCTTC. This codes for CAIRAGTSENNEQFF.

The chain joins TRBV5-1 to TRBJ1-2; D ambiguous. This CDR3 is built from 15 residues. Between the trimmed V and J ends, which lost 0 bases and 1 base, there was a span of 10 bases. Germline CDR1 is SGHRS and CDR2 is YFSETQ. The DNA of the CDR3 is TGCGCCAGCAGCTTGGTAGCAGACTTTAACTATGGCTACACCTTC. This translates into CASSLVADFNYGYTF.

In this sample, this clone turned up once. The genes are TRBV5-1 and TRBJ1-2, with 7 bases aligning to TRBD1. Germline assignment: CDR1 SGHRS and CDR2 YFSETQ. The junction had 13 bases not matched to a gene; V was cut back by 5 bases and J by 6 bases. The CDR3 totals 15 residues. The DNA for the CDR3 is TGCGCCAGCAGGGATCCGGGACAGCGCCTCCATGGCTACACCTTC. It specifies CASRDPGQRLHGYTF.

This clone was detected only a few times. V usage is TRBV3-1 (or the pseudogene TRBV3-2) and J usage is TRBJ2-7; 10 nucleotides agree with TRBD2. This CDR3 spans 14 amino acids. Germline CDR1 and CDR2: LGHDT and YNNKEL (reference sequence). Losses at the gene ends were 5 bases for V and 4 bases for J; bases not matched to a gene: 5. In DNA form, the CDR3 reads TGTGCCAGCAGCTTAGCGGGAGGATCATACGAGCAGTACTTC. Its protein is CASSLAGGSYEQYF.

The V call is TRBV7-9, the J call TRBJ2-5, with TRBD2 identical over 15 bases. Germline lookup yields CDR1 SEHNR and CDR2 FQNEAQ (reference sequence). The length of the CDR3 is 15 residues. The trim removed 3 bases at V and 5 bases at J, leaving 1 base unmatched. In DNA, the CDR3 is TGTGCCAGCAGCTTGGGACTAGCGGGAGGTGAGACCCAGTACTTC. Its protein is CASSLGLAGGETQYF.

This chain connects TRBV12-3 or TRBV12-4 to TRBJ1-1; D may be TRBD1 (5 bases). V lost 10 bases and J 1 base, leaving 10 bases between the germline ends. CDR3 length: 12 residues. The CDR3 region has the DNA TGTGCCACCCGTAGGGGGAACACTGAAGCTTTCTTT. Amino acid sequence: CATRRGNTEAFF.

As to this clone: The junction shows a germline mismatch at one end, possibly a read error. This chain joins TRBV6-5 and TRBJ1-2, with 8 nucleotides matching TRBD1. The germline V gene encodes CDR1 MNHEY and CDR2 SVGAGI. The CDR3 covers 15 residues. The CDR3 here is CAGRRDRTSNYGYTF. The CDR3 DNA reads as TGTGCCGGCAGGAGGGACAGGACGTCTAACTATGGCTACACCTTC.

The V call is TRBV29-1, the J call TRBJ1-3, with D uncertain. The V gene lost 6 bases and the J gene lost 7 bases, with 13 bases spanning the gap. This CDR3 region has 12 residues. CDR1 and CDR2 from the germline V gene are SQVTM and ANQGSEA. The CDR3 DNA reads TGCAGCGTGGTACGGGGAGGTAACACCATATATTTT. It translates to CSVVRGGNTIYF.

The chain joins TRBV7-9 to TRBJ1-2; TRBD1 aligns across 9 bases. Per germline, CDR1 SEHNR and CDR2 FQNEAQ (reference sequence). The CDR3 length is 15 residues. After removal of 5 bases from V and 3 bases from J, the junction contained 7 bases not matched to a gene. The CDR3 reads CASSIPGQGDYGYTF. The CDR3, as DNA: TGTGCCAGCAGCATACCGGGACAGGGCGACTATGGCTACACCTTC.

The gene calls are TRBV5-1 and TRBJ2-3; 8 bases match TRBD2. The CDR3 has 15 amino acids. The junction had 3 bases not matched to a gene; V was cut back by 0 bases and J by 3 bases. Germline V CDR1 and CDR2: SGHRS, YFSETQ. The CDR3 region has the DNA TGCGCCAGCAGCTTGGATAGCGGGACAACAGATACGCAGTATTTT. Its translation: CASSLDSGTTDTQYF.

This chain connects TRBV5-1 to TRBJ2-1; 8 nucleotides match TRBD2. This CDR3 spans 15 amino acids. After removal of 5 bases from V and 4 bases from J, the junction contained 8 bases not matched to a gene. Germline-derived CDR1 and CDR2 are SGHRS and YFSETQ. The CDR3 DNA is TGCGCCAGCAGATTAAATAGCGGGACTTACAATGAGCAGTTCTTC. Its protein product is CASRLNSGTYNEQFF.

The chain combines TRBV3-1 (or the pseudogene TRBV3-2) with TRBJ2-3; 7 nucleotides line up with TRBD2. Germline V gene data show CDR1 as LGHDT and CDR2 as YNNKEL (reference sequence). The V gene end was trimmed by 3 bases and the J gene end by 3 bases; junction bases not matched to a gene: 12. This CDR3 comprises 17 residues. Here the CDR3 reads CASSHPFAGDWTDTQYF. The DNA for the CDR3 is TGTGCCAGCAGCCACCCATTTGCGGGAGATTGGACAGATACGCAGTATTTT.

The chain links TRBV15 to TRBJ2-1; perhaps TRBD1 as D (5 bases). The germline V gene has CDR1 LNHNV and CDR2 YYDKDF (reference sequence). Trimming removed 2 bases from V and 5 bases from J, with 10 bases in between. The CDR3 contains 14 residues. The CDR3 coding sequence is TGTGCCACCAGCAGACAGGGTATCGACAATGAGCAGTTCTTC. Translation: CATSRQGIDNEQFF.

This clone was recorded a few times. The CDR3: CASSLGPYTDTQYF. The CDR3 DNA is TGTGCCAGCAGCTTAGGGCCTTACACAGATACGCAGTATTTT. The rearrangement uses TRBV7-3 and TRBJ2-3, with unresolved D. Trimming pared 2 bases from V and 2 bases from J, leaving 8 bases between. This CDR3 region has 14 residues. Per the germline V gene, CDR1 is SGHTA and CDR2 is FQGTGA.

The V call is TRBV30, the J call TRBJ1-2, with 7 bases matching TRBD1. With V trimmed by 1 base and J by 6 bases, 5 bases remained unmatched. This CDR3 contains 13 residues. Per germline, CDR1 GTSNPN and CDR2 SVGIG (reference sequence). The CDR3 loop is CAWSALGTDGYTF. The DNA of the CDR3 is TGTGCCTGGAGTGCGTTGGGGACAGATGGCTACACCTTC.

V gene TRBV27 combines with J gene TRBJ1-2, with 11 bases matching TRBD1. Germline trimming cut 6 bases from V and 4 bases from J; bases unmatched to any gene: 4. The CDR3 loop spans 14 amino acids. Germline CDR1 reads MNHEY; CDR2 reads SMNVEV (reference sequence). The CDR3 region is CASSLGTGGYGYTF. Here the CDR3 DNA reads TGTGCCAGCAGCTTAGGGACAGGGGGCTATGGCTACACCTTC.

The V and J genes are TRBV9 and TRBJ2-3, with 8 bases that match TRBD2. The CDR3 length is 18 residues. From germline, CDR1 is SGDLS and CDR2 YYNGEE. After removal of 4 bases from V and 4 bases from J, the junction contained 17 bases not matched to a gene. CDR3 sequence reads: CASSLNPGLGVSADTQYF. CDR3 in DNA: TGTGCCAGCAGCCTTAACCCGGGACTAGGAGTTAGCGCAGATACGCAGTATTTT.

The rearrangement joins TRBV11-3 to TRBJ2-2, with D possibly matching TRBD2 (6 bases). The CDR3 length is 15 residues. The ends were cut back, 1 base at V and 4 bases at J, with 10 bases in the middle. Germline CDR1 SGHNT, CDR2 YENEEA. The CDR3 DNA is TGTGCCAGCAGCTTAGGATGGGGAGGCACCGGGGAGCTGTTTTTT. Translating it yields CASSLGWGGTGELFF.

This clone was counted a single time. The chain is built from TRBV5-1 and TRBJ2-2, with D tentatively TRBD2 (5 bases). Germline V CDR1 and CDR2: SGHRS, YFSETQ. This CDR3 has 15 amino acids. The ends were cut back, 4 bases at V and 7 bases at J, with 17 bases in the middle. The CDR3 here is CASSQAAGEGGELFF. The CDR3 nucleotides are TGCGCCAGCAGCCAAGCGGCGGGTGAAGGCGGGGAGCTGTTTTTT.

The CDR3 bases are TGTGCCAGCAGCCCGGGGACAGGCCGGACCCAGTACTTC. Translating gives CASSPGTGRTQYF. The V and J genes are TRBV7-3 and TRBJ2-5; 8 bases agree with TRBD1. The germline V gene has CDR1 SGHTA and CDR2 FQGTGA. Trimming cost V 5 bases and J 7 bases; bases outside gene matches: 6. CDR3 length: 13 residues. Full variable domain (missing parts from reference TRBV7-3 and TRBJ2-5): GAGVSQTPSNKVTEKGKYVELRCDPISGHTALYWYRQSLGQGPEFLIYFQGTGAADDSGLPNDRFFAVRPEGSVSTLKIQRTERGDSAVYLCASSPGTGRTQYFGPGTRLLVL.

V is TRBV5-1 and J is TRBJ1-3; 11 bases are shared with TRBD1. Germline V gene data show CDR1 as SGHRS and CDR2 as YFSETQ. The J segment lost 2 bases and the V segment lost 3 bases, leaving 4 bases of the junction unmatched. The CDR3 is 16 amino acids. CDR3 DNA sequence: TGCGCCAGCAGCTGGGGACAGGGGGGCGCTGGAAACACCATATATTTT. It encodes CASSWGQGGAGNTIYF.

The chain combines TRBV7-3 with TRBJ1-6, with TRBD1 as a possible D gene (6 bases). The length of the CDR3 is 14 residues. The germline gives CDR1 SGHTA, CDR2 FQGTGA. V was cut by 4 bases and J by 8 bases, with 12 bases left in between. CDR3 DNA sequence: TGTGCCAGCAGCTCGACAGGTCGGGATTCACCCCTCCACTTT. As protein: CASSSTGRDSPLHF.

This chain joins TRBV25-1 and TRBJ2-2; 9 positions match TRBD1. The ends lost 6 bases at V and 6 bases at J; junction bases unmatched: 5. This CDR3 region has 14 residues. The germline CDR1 and CDR2 sequences are MGHDK and SYGVNS. CDR3 sequence (DNA): TGTGCCAGCAGCGGACAGGGGAAGGCCGGGGAGCTGTTTTTT. Translating it yields CASSGQGKAGELFF.

The CDR3 spells CAWFSPGQGDSNYGYTF. The CDR3 nucleotides read TGTGCCTGGTTTAGCCCGGGACAGGGAGATTCTAACTATGGCTACACCTTC. The chain recombines TRBV30 with TRBJ1-2, with 9 bases aligning to TRBD1. Per germline, CDR1 GTSNPN and CDR2 SVGIG (reference sequence). J gave up 0 bases and V 5 bases, and 13 bases lay outside the gene matches. CDR3 length: 17 residues.

The chain carries TRBV6-4 and TRBJ2-2; TRBD2 matches 8 bases. CDR1 is MRHNA and CDR2 is SNTAGT in the germline V gene. With V trimmed by 3 bases and J by 1 base, 1 base remained unmatched. There are 15 residues in the CDR3. The CDR3 loop is CASSDTSGNTGELFF. CDR3 DNA: TGTGCCAGCAGTGATACTAGCGGGAACACCGGGGAGCTGTTTTTT.

The J gene is TRBJ2-7, the V gene TRBV30, with a weak D call TRBD2 (5 bases). V shed 0 bases and J shed 6 bases, with 18 bases lying between them. Germline-derived CDR1 and CDR2 are GTSNPN and SVGIG (reference sequence). There are 15 residues in the CDR3. CDR3 protein: CAWSVGGFARAEQYF. The CDR3 coding sequence is TGTGCCTGGAGTGTAGGCGGGTTTGCCCGGGCCGAGCAGTACTTC.